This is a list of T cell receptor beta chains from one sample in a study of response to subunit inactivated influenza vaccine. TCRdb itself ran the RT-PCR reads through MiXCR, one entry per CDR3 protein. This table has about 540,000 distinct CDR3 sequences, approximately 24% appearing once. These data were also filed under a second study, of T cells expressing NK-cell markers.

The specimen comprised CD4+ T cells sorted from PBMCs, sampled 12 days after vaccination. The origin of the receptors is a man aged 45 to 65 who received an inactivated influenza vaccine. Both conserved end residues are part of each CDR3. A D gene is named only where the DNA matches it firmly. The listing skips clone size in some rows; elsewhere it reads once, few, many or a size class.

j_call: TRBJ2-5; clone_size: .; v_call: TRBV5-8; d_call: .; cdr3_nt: TGTGCCAGCAGCCGTCCTCGGACTCAGCAAGAGACCCAGTACTTC; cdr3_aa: CASSRPRTQQETQYF
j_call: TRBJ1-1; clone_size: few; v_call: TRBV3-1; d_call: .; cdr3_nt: TGTGCCAGCAGCCAACAGGGCCAGGGCACTGAAGCTTTCTTT; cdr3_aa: CASSQQGQGTEAFF
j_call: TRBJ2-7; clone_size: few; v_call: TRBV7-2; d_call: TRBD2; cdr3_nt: TGTGCCAGCAGCTTACTCCGGGAGGGCCATCACGAGCAGTACTTC; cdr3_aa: CASSLLREGHHEQYF
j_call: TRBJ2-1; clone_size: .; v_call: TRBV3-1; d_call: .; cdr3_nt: TGTGCCAGCAGCCAAGATGGTGGGAAGACCCACAATGAGCAGTTCTTC; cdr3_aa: CASSQDGGKTHNEQFF
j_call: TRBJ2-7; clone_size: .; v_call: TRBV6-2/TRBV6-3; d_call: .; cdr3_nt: TGTGCCAGCAGCACTCCTGGAAGGGTCTCCTACGAGCAGTACTTC; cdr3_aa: CASSTPGRVSYEQYF
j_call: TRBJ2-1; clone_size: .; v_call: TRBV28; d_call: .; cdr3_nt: TGTGCCAGCTCCTTCTATCGGGACCGGGGGGAGCAGTTCTTC; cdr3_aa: CASSFYRDRGEQFF
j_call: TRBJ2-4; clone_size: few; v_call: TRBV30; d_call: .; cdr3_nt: TGTGCCTGGAGTACTACAGGGATAAACATTCAGTACTTC; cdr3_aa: CAWSTTGINIQYF
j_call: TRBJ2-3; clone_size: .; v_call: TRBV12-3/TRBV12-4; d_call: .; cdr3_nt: TGTGCCAGCAGTTTTTATCCAGATACGCAGTATTTT; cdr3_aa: CASSFYPDTQYF
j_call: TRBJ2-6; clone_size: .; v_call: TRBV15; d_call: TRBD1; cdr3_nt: TGTGCCACCAGCGCAAGGACAGGGGCTGGGGCCAACGTCCTGACTTTC; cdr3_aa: CATSARTGAGANVLTF
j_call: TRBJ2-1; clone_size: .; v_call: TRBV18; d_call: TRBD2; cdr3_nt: TGTGCCAGCTCACTCTCGGGACTAGCGAGCTCCTACAATGAGCAGTTCTTC; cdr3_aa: CASSLSGLASSYNEQFF
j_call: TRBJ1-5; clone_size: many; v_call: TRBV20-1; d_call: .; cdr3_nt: TGCAGTGCTAGACCCCCGGGTGATCAGCCCCAGCATTTT; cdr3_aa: CSARPPGDQPQHF
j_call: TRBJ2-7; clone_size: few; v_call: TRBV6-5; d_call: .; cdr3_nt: TGTGCCAGCAGTTACTTATCCGGGACCCTGTCGGTAGACGAGCAGTACTTC; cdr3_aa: CASSYLSGTLSVDEQYF
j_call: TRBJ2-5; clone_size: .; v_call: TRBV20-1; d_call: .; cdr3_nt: TGCAGTGCTAGAGATCAAGGGGGTCGAGAGACCCAGTACTTC; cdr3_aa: CSARDQGGRETQYF
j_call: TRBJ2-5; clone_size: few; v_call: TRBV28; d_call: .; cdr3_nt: TGTGCCAGCAGTTTTTTCGGGGAGACCCAGTACTTC; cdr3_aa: CASSFFGETQYF
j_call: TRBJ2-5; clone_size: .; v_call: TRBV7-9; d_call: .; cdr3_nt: TGTGCCAGCAGCTCTCAGGCCGTTGGAGAGACCCAGTACTTC; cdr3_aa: CASSSQAVGETQYF
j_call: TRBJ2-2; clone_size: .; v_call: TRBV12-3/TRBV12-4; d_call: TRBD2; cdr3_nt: TGTGCCAGCAGTTTATATAGCGGGACGGCCACCGGGGAGCTGTTTTTT; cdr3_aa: CASSLYSGTATGELFF
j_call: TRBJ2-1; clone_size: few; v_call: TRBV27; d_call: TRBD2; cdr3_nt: TGTGCCAGCAGTACCCTAGCGGGGTTGTCCTACAATGAGCAGTTCTTC; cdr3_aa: CASSTLAGLSYNEQFF
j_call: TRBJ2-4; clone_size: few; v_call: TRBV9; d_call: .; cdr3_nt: TGTGCCAGCAGCCTCGAAGGGGGAACCCAAAACATTCAGTACTTC; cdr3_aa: CASSLEGGTQNIQYF
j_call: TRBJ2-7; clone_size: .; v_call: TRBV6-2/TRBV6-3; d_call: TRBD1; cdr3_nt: TGTGCCAGCAGGTCGGGACAGGTCCTCCTCCTCTACGAGCAGTACTTC; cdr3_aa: CASRSGQVLLLYEQYF
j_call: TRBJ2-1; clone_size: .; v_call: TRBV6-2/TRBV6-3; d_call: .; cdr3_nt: TGTGCCAGCAGCTTCCCAGGGGTGGGGTTCAACAATGAGCAGTTCTTC; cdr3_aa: CASSFPGVGFNNEQFF
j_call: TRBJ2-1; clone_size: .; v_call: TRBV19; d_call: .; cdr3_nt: TGTGCCAGTAGTATAAGTAACATCGGACTGGCGGGCGAGCAGTTCTTC; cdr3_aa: CASSISNIGLAGEQFF
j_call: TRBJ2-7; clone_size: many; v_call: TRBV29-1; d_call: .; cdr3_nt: TGCAGCGTTGAGAGAACACCGGGCGAGCAGTACTTC; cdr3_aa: CSVERTPGEQYF
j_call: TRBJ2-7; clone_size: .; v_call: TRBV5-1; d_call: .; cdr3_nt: TGCGCCAGCAGCAGAATCAGGGAAGGTCGGGAGCAGTACTTC; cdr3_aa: CASSRIREGREQYF
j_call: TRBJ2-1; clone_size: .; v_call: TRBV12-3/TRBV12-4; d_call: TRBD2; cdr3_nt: TGTGCCAGCAGTCCCGGGACTAGCGGGAGCGATGAGCAGTTCTTC; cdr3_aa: CASSPGTSGSDEQFF
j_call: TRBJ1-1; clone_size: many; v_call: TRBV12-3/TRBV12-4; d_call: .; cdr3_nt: TGTGCCAGCAGCCCCGATGTGAACACTGAAGCTTTCTTT; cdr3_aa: CASSPDVNTEAFF
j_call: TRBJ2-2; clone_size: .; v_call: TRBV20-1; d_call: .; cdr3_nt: TGCAGTGCTAGGGATCCAATACAGGGGAACACCGGGGAGCTGTTTTTT; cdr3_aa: CSARDPIQGNTGELFF
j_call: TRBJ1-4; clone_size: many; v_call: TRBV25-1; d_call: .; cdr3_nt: TGTGCCAGCAGTGCCCAGGGATCGGGGGAAAAACTGTTTTTT; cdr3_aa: CASSAQGSGEKLFF
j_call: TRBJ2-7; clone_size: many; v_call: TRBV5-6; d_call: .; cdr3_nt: TGTGCCAGCAGCTTGGGGGGGGTTTACGAGCAGTACTTC; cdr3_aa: CASSLGGVYEQYF
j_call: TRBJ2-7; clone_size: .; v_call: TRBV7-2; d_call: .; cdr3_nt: TGTGCCAGCAGCGGGGACCGTGTTTCGGAGCAGTACTTC; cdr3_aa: CASSGDRVSEQYF
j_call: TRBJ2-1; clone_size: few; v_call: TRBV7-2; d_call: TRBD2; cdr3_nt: TGTGCCACTAAGGCGGGAGACAATGAGCAGTTCTTC; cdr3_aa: CATKAGDNEQFF
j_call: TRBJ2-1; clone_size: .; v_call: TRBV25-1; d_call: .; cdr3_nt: TGTGCCAGCAGTGAAACGGGACGCTACAATGAGCAGTTCTTC; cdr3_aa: CASSETGRYNEQFF
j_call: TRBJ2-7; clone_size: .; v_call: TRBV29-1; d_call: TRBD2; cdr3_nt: TGCAGCGTTGCGGGAGGGGCGAACTACGAGCAGTACTTC; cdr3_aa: CSVAGGANYEQYF
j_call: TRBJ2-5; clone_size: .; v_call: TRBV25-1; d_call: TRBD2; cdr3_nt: TGTGCCAGCAGTGAAGGCGCCGGGCTAGCGGGAGGAGAGACCCAGTACTTC; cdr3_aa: CASSEGAGLAGGETQYF
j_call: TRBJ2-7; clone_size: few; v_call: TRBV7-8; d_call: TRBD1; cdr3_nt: TGTGCCAGCAGCCCGAGGGGGCAACCCTCCTACGAGCAGTACTTC; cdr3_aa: CASSPRGQPSYEQYF
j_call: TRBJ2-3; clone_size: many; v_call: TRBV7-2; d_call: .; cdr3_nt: TGTGCCAGCAGCTTAGCGGGGCTTAGCACAGATACGCAGTATTTT; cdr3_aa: CASSLAGLSTDTQYF
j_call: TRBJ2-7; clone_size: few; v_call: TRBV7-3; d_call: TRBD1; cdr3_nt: TGTGCCAGCAGCCTGTCAACAGGGGTGGGGGAGCAGTACTTC; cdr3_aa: CASSLSTGVGEQYF
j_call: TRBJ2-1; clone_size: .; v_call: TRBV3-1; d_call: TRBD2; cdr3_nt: TGTGCCAGCAGCCAAGTTTTCATAGCGGGAGCATATGAGCAGTTCTTC; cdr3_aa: CASSQVFIAGAYEQFF
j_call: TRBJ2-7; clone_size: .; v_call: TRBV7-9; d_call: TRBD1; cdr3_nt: TGTGCCAGCAGCAAGGGGACAGCAAACGAGCAGTACTTC; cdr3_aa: CASSKGTANEQYF
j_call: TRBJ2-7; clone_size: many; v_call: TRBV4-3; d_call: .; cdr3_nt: TGCGCCAGCAGCCAAGTTTCTGGGAACGAGCAGTACTTC; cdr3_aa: CASSQVSGNEQYF
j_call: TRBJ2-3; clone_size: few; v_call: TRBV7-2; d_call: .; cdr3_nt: TGTGCCAGCAGCTTCCAGGGGACAGATACGCAGTATTTT; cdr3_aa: CASSFQGTDTQYF
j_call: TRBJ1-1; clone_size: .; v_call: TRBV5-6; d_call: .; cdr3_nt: TGTGCCAGCAGCTTGGAGCCGACCATGAACACTGAAGCTTTCTTT; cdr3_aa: CASSLEPTMNTEAFF
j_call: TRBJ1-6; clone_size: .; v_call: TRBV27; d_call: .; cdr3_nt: TGTGCCAGCAGTTACGAGGGGGTGTATTCACCCCTCCACTTT; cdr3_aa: CASSYEGVYSPLHF
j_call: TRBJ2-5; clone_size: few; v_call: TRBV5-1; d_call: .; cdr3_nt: TGCGCCAGCAGCCTTAGCGGACCTAATCGAGAGACCCAGTACTTC; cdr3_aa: CASSLSGPNRETQYF
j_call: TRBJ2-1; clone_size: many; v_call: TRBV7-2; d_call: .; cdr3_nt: TGTGCCAGCAGCACGGGACTCCCAGGCGGGAATGAGCAGTTCTTC; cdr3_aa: CASSTGLPGGNEQFF
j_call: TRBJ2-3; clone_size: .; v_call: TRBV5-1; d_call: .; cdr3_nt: TGCGCCAGCAGCCTTCGGACAGCCACAGATACGCAGTATTTT; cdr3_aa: CASSLRTATDTQYF
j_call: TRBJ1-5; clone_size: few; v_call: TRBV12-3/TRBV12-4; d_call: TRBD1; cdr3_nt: TGTGCCAGCAGTATTGGACAGGTTGGACAGCCCCAGCATTTT; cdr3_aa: CASSIGQVGQPQHF
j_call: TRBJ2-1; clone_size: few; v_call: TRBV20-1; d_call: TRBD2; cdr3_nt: TGCAGTGCCGTACTAGCGGGCCCTCTCAATGAGCAGTTCTTC; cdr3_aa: CSAVLAGPLNEQFF
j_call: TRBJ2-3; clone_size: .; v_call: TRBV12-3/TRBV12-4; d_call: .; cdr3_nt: TGTGCCAGCAACGGGCCTAGCACAGATACGCAGTATTTT; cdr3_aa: CASNGPSTDTQYF
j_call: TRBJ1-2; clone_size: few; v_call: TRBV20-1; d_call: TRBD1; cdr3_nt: TGCAGTGCAGTAGGACAGGGGGCTAGTGGCTACACCTTC; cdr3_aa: CSAVGQGASGYTF